Described below is a single T cell receptor (beta chain) sequence and its context. What this receptor recognizes is not known. Base qualities are not at hand, and no much larger clone is one base apart. Based on the germline V gene (reference sequence), the CDR1 and CDR2 sequences are SGHNT and YYREEE. The CDR3 starts with the cysteine, ends with the phenylalanine, and has 15 residues. Kept here is only the CDR3 DNA, which spans 45 bases and is read in frame from base 1. Trimming leaves V shorter by 4 bases and J shorter by 3 bases, with the junction holding 7 bases beyond the gene matches. Donors were immunologically healthy infants undergoing open corrective cardiac surgery for congenital heart defects in Finland. During surgery, a small about 0.5-1 mL aliquot of peripheral blood was collected from four of the eight donors. Genomic DNA from blood samples was extracted from all available leukocytes rather than from a fixed cell number. ACK lysis buffer was used to remove erythrocytes from the blood, and the remaining leukocytes were kept as pellets at -70 degrees C. A QIAsymphony instrument was used to extract genomic DNA from frozen cell pellets.

This sample stems from a study of human thymus T cells (dated by TCRdb to 2020 to 2022). Background on the whole study: The study characterized TCR alpha and beta repertoires from eight infant thymus samples and a few related peripheral blood samples. Donor ages ranged from about 6 to 244 days, and the cohort comprised over five male and two female infants. The full study reports these points: V and J gene segment usage appeared biased in both thymic and peripheral blood repertoires. On average, roughly 800,000 unique TCRB clonotypes were obtained from thymus samples, compared with 65,000 to 90,000 from blood samples.

The immunoSEQ multiplex PCR assay was used to amplify the TCRB and TCRAD loci from a standardized quantity of quality-controlled genomic DNA. Amplicons spanned the V(D)J region at a length sufficient to cover the CDR3 and identify V and J genes. Through the commercial immunoSEQ service, the amplicons were sequenced on an Illumina platform. In the source study's methods: Corrections for primer bias and sequencing errors followed previously described methods, while TCRAD and TCRB definitions were based on the IMGT database. Repertoires were analysed with immunoSEQ Analyzer 3.0 and VDJTools, covering basic statistics, V/J segment usage, diversity estimates, rarefaction and pairwise overlap. Diversity was estimated using the Chao1, ChaoE, Efron-Thisted, Shannon and inverse Simpson indices, and was also estimated on datasets down-sampled to the size of the smallest sample. Repertoire overlap was assessed by strict matching of CDR3 nucleotide sequence, V gene and J gene, and clustering was done by Jaccard-based multidimensional scaling. Entries here come from immuneACCESS through TCRdb and include only in-frame sequences with V and J called. Some clones fail to appear in such tables; in the studies checked, an unresolved V gene covers under half of the shortfall, and the cause of the remainder is unknown. Clone size and V and J calls were adopted from that table, with D and trimming inferred from the DNA. The sample has 46,000 or so clones on record, 95% of them singletons. Approximately 0.16% of the sample is held by the ten biggest clonotypes.

Sequencing was done on a sample of blood. Recombination joined TRBV5-4 with TRBJ2-4; 7 central bases correspond to TRBD2. This receptor was obtained from a girl in the first two years of life with a congenital heart defect but otherwise immunologically healthy. CDR3 protein: CASSLGGWDKNIQYF. The DNA sequence is given as TGTGCCAGCAGCCTGGGAGGGTGGGACAAAAACATTCAGTACTTC.